This T cell receptor (beta chain) was captured in a study of CD8+ T cells in alopecia areata listed by TCRdb under 2018. Looking at the study overall: Treated patients were enrolled in an open-label pilot trial of oral tofacitinib at 5 to 10 mg twice daily for moderate-to-severe alopecia areata. To study T cell clonal expansion in alopecia areata, the researchers applied high-throughput TCRbeta sequencing to both the C3H/HeJ mouse model and human patients. RNA was extracted with the PAXgene miRNA kit for fixed scalp, the miRNeasy kit for PBMCs, and the RNeasy kit for mouse skin. Scalp clonality was compared across normal scalp (n=4), patchy alopecia areata scalp (n=8), and alopecia totalis/universalis scalp (n=8). TCRbeta CDR3 regions were amplified by immunoSEQ multiplex PCR using 35 Vbeta forward and 13 Jbeta reverse primers. On the human side, TCRbeta sequencing was run on scalp tissue and on sorted CD4+ and CD8+ peripheral blood T cells from healthy controls and from alopecia areata patients with either patchy or totalis/universalis disease. Tofacitinib was administered for 6 to 18 months, and 6 months of follow-up off drug were then conducted to assess delayed response and recurrence. Patients on tofacitinib were biopsied at baseline and after 4 and 24 weeks of treatment, and several of the patients also had a later scalp biopsy. In treated patients, disease severity was measured using the SALT score, which gives the percentage of scalp surface area affected.

Receptor amplification or capture employed the immunoSEQ multiplex PCR assay. To provide template for TCR sequencing, every sample had RNA extracted and reverse transcribed into cDNA. First-strand cDNA was synthesized using SuperScript III with a 2:1 mix of oligo-dT and random hexamers. A synthetic immune receptor repertoire was used to measure amplification bias, and any remaining bias was corrected computationally. Under the source paper's analysis protocol: After raw reads were preprocessed to remove errors, the CDR3 was defined following IMGT conventions as running from the conserved cysteine to phenylalanine. Clonality was computed by normalizing Shannon entropy by log2 of the number of productive unique TCRs and subtracting the result from 1. CD4 or CD8 identity of scalp clones was inferred by cross-referencing scalp TCRbeta sequences with sorted blood CD4 and CD8 repertoires. TCRdb's version of the immuneACCESS table is confined to in-frame rearrangements and falls short of the full clone set. An unresolved V gene accounts for under half of the shortfall where checked; the remainder is of unknown origin. For V, J and clone size, that table is used; D and trimming come from the DNA. The sample table holds 150,000 to 200,000 clones, of which about 65% were seen once. Approximately 1.2% of the sample lies in the top ten.

About this clone itself: Its antigen is not yet known. Base quality data are lacking; no much larger clone is found one base away.

The paper as a whole reports these results and caveats: Because the treated cohort was small and included a single nonresponder, larger studies are needed to assess links between baseline CD8+ expansion and response. Lesional scalp, especially in alopecia totalis/universalis, showed higher clonality and more expanded CD8+ clones than normal scalp, suggesting antigenic drive. TCR sequences shared between patients were less clear than in mice, possibly partly because of HLA diversity in the patient population. During tofacitinib treatment, many expanded lesional clones stuck around in both scalp and blood, and this persistence may partly explain why relapse happens after treatment is stopped. Tofacitinib significantly decreased scalp clonality and the number of expanded CD8+ clones among the top 100 scalp clones. Unlike mouse skin, where gammadelta T cells dominate, normal human skin contains resident alphabeta T cells that get sequenced too, which complicates analysis of the scalp TCR repertoire.

The meaning of the sample's treatment or condition label: oral pan-JAK inhibitor, 5-10 mg twice daily. Peripheral blood and lesional scalp punch biopsies were obtained from patients with alopecia areata. After PBMCs were isolated by density centrifugation and stained for CD3, CD4 and CD8, a FACSAria was used to sort CD4+ and CD8+ T cells. The sequencing here drew on CD4+ T cells sorted from blood, taken at approximately week 49, from a patient treated with tofacitinib. The sequence derives from a human donor with alopecia areata.

The bases are TGCGCCAGCAGCTTGGGACAGGGATACACTGAAGCTTTCTTT. Translation gives CASSLGQGYTEAFF. This chain is built from TRBV5-1 and TRBJ1-1, with 7 bases in between that match TRBD1. The germline V gene gives CDR1 as SGHRS and CDR2 as YFSETQ. The CDR3 numbers 14 residues from cysteine through phenylalanine. This entry keeps only the CDR3 DNA: 42 bases, framed from base 1. V and J are trimmed by 0 bases and 3 bases, and the gene matches miss 2 bases of the junction.